This passage covers 14 T cell receptor beta chains from one sample sequenced in a study of Ad26.COV2.S vaccination and SARS-CoV-2 variants. TCRdb keeps only in-frame clones here, not all; method: immunoSEQ multiplex PCR. The table has more than 400,000 clones, roughly 87% seen once. Stated treatment: about 20 received Ad26.COV2.S at low or high dose, single or two shots; about 5 received placebo; per-sample allocation not given. Following the first vaccine or placebo injection, samples were taken on day 63. The source material was peripheral blood, sampled in a trial of Ad26.COV2.S vaccine versus placebo. The receptor set was obtained from a person aged 18-65 years who received the Ad26.COV2.S COVID-19 vaccine or a placebo.

The rearrangement uses TRBV11-3 and TRBJ2-1; TRBD1 might be the D (5 bases). The CDR3 length is 14 residues. Germline V gives CDR1 SGHNT, CDR2 YENEEA. Between the trimmed V and J ends, which lost 1 base and 14 bases, there was a span of 18 bases. In DNA form, the CDR3 reads TGTGCCAGCAGCTTAGGACAGAATGACCCTTCAGAGTTCTTC. It is translated as CASSLGQNDPSEFF.

V gene TRBV3-1 (or the pseudogene TRBV3-2) combines with J gene TRBJ2-7, with TRBD1 as a possible D gene (6 bases). The V end was cut by 1 base, the J end by 2 bases, with 9 bases between. CDR1 LGHDT and CDR2 YNNKEL come from the germline V gene (reference sequence). The CDR3 covers 14 residues. The CDR3 loop is CASSQVNRAYEQYF. The DNA for the CDR3 is TGTGCCAGCAGCCAAGTGAACAGGGCCTACGAGCAGTACTTC.

This chain links TRBV29-1 with TRBJ2-1; D remains unclear. Trimming pared 4 bases from V and 9 bases from J, leaving 10 bases between. The CDR3 runs 11 residues. Germline loops: CDR1 SQVTM, CDR2 ANQGSEA. The CDR3 is CSVGLVGEQFF. In nucleotides, the CDR3 is TGCAGCGTTGGGCTAGTTGGTGAGCAGTTCTTC.

The rearrangement joins TRBV19 to TRBJ2-1; TRBD2 matches at 8 bases. Looked up from germline, CDR1 is LNHDA and CDR2 is SQIVND (reference sequence). With 5 bases clipped from V and 10 bases from J, the junction kept 7 bases outside the gene matches. The CDR3 length is 13 residues. This CDR3 reads CASSAELAEEQFF. CDR3 bases: TGTGCCAGTAGTGCCGAACTAGCGGAAGAGCAGTTCTTC. The entire variable domain, with the rest obtained from reference TRBV19 and TRBJ2-1, is as follows: DGGITQSPKYLFRKEGQNVTLSCEQNLNHDAMYWYRQDPGQGLRLIYYSQIVNDFQKGDIAEGYSVSREKKESFPLTVTSAQKNPTAFYLCASSAELAEEQFFGPGTRLTVL.

The chain has TRBV19 and TRBJ1-5, with 10 positions matching TRBD1. The trim removed 6 bases at V and 2 bases at J, leaving 7 bases unmatched. Germline lookup yields CDR1 LNHDA and CDR2 SQIVND (reference sequence). The CDR3 spans 16 residues. DNA of the CDR3: TGTGCCAGTAGGTGGGGGACAGGGGCCGGCAATCAGCCCCAGCATTTT. Translated, it gives CASRWGTGAGNQPQHF.

This clone was detected once. The genes are TRBV7-2 and TRBJ2-7; D unresolved. The ends were cut back, 4 bases at V and 2 bases at J, with 12 bases in the middle. Looked up from germline, CDR1 is SGHTA and CDR2 is FQGNSA. This CDR3 spans 14 amino acids. CDR3 protein: CASSSDLNPYEQYF. The DNA of the CDR3 is TGTGCCAGCAGCTCGGACCTGAACCCCTACGAGCAGTACTTC.

Notes on this clone: This sample includes further DNA sequences coding for the same CDR3. The J gene is TRBJ2-7, the V gene TRBV7-2; 12 nucleotides match TRBD2. The V and J ends lost 1 base and 4 bases, in that order; junction bases with no gene match: 2. The CDR3 is 15 residues long. Germline loops: CDR1 SGHTA, CDR2 FQGNSA. DNA for the CDR3: TGTGCCAGCAGCTTAGGGACTAGCGGGACTTACGAGCAGTACTTC. Translating gives CASSLGTSGTYEQYF. Full variable domain (missing parts from reference TRBV7-2 and TRBJ2-7): GAGVSQSPSNKVTEKGKDVELRCDPISGHTALYWYRQSLGQGLEFLIYFQGNSAPDKSGLPSDRFSAERTGGSVSTLTIQRTQQEDSAVYLCASSLGTSGTYEQYFGPGTRLTVT.

The chain recombines TRBV28 with TRBJ1-1; TRBD1 aligns across 8 bases. The V gene's germline CDR1 is MDHEN and CDR2 SYDVKM. The CDR3 is 14 amino acids. After removal of 5 bases from V and 4 bases from J, the junction contained 6 bases not matched to a gene. This chain's CDR3 is CASSPGGEGTEAFF. For the CDR3, the DNA is TGTGCCAGCAGTCCAGGGGGCGAGGGCACTGAAGCTTTCTTT.

The chain links TRBV7-3 to TRBJ2-2; no firm D call. Germline assignment: CDR1 SGHTA and CDR2 FQGTGA. This CDR3 region has 19 residues. The germline V and J ends were trimmed by 2 bases and 0 bases, with 19 bases remaining between them. The CDR3 sequence is CASSLRGFRAATNTGELFF. DNA of the CDR3: TGTGCCAGCAGCTTACGCGGTTTTAGGGCGGCCACGAACACCGGGGAGCTGTTTTTT.

The chain carries TRBV4-2 and TRBJ2-6, with TRBD2 matching 8 bases. Germline V gene data show CDR1 as LGHNA and CDR2 as YNFKEQ. There are 19 residues in the CDR3. Losses at the gene ends were 4 bases for V and 0 bases for J; bases not matched to a gene: 11. Written as DNA, the CDR3 is TGTGCCAGCAGCCGGGAAAATGTAGCGGGGTACTCTGGGGCCAACGTCCTGACTTTC. Protein product: CASSRENVAGYSGANVLTF.

This chain connects TRBV28 to TRBJ2-3, with unresolved D. Trimming pared 7 bases from V and 4 bases from J, leaving 6 bases between. Germline CDR1 is MDHEN and CDR2 is SYDVKM. The length of the CDR3 is 11 residues. The CDR3 sequence is CASNWADTQYF. In DNA, the CDR3 is TGTGCCAGCAACTGGGCAGATACGCAGTATTTT.

The rearrangement joins TRBV18 to TRBJ1-6; the match to TRBD1 covers 10 bases. The CDR3 length is 18 residues. Trimming at V came to 1 base and at J to 10 bases, leaving 13 bases not matched to a gene. The germline CDR1 and CDR2 sequences are KGHSH and LQKENI. CDR3 region: CASSPQSGTGVIGSPLHF. DNA for the CDR3: TGTGCCAGCTCACCACAATCCGGGACAGGGGTGATAGGATCACCCCTCCACTTT.

The rearrangement joins TRBV2 to TRBJ2-6; D perhaps matches TRBD1 (6 bases). The CDR3 runs 15 residues. Trimming pared 6 bases from V and 2 bases from J, leaving 11 bases between. CDR1 SNHLY and CDR2 FYNNEI come from the germline V gene. This CDR3 reads CASSFEGAGANVLTF. The CDR3 DNA follows: TGTGCCAGCAGCTTTGAGGGGGCTGGGGCCAACGTCCTGACTTTC. The whole variable domain, filled in from reference TRBV2 and TRBJ2-6, reads EPEVTQTPSHQVTQMGQEVILRCVPISNHLYFYWYRQILGQKVEFLVSFYNNEISEKSEIFDDQFSVERPDGSNFTLKIRSTKLEDSAMYFCASSFEGAGANVLTFGAGSRLTVL.

The CDR3 DNA reads as TGCAGCGTTGCAGGGGGTGAAAACTACGAGCAGTACTTC. As protein: CSVAGGENYEQYF. The chain recombines TRBV29-1 with TRBJ2-7, with TRBD1 identical over 7 bases. The length of the CDR3 is 13 residues. Germline V lookup: CDR1 SQVTM, CDR2 ANQGSEA. V shed 4 bases and J 3 bases; nucleotides not matched to a gene: 6.